These 26 T cell receptor beta chains came from one sample sequenced in a study of blood T cell repertoires in COVID-19. Profiled with immunoSEQ multiplex PCR; TCRdb holds only in-frame clones, not every one. Found here are hundreds of thousands of clones, around 84% of them singletons; the top ten hold 1% to 1.5%. Material for sequencing was peripheral blood. The receptor set was obtained from a man in his sixties or seventies with acute or convalescent COVID-19.

In this sample, this clone turned up once. This specimen includes other DNA sequences encoding the same CDR3. The chain joins TRBV3-1 (or the pseudogene TRBV3-2) to TRBJ1-4; D call uncertain. The length of the CDR3 is 12 residues. The V gene lost 4 bases and the J gene lost 11 bases, with 11 bases spanning the gap. Per the germline V gene, CDR1 is LGHDT and CDR2 is YNNKEL (reference sequence). CDR3 sequence: CASSPQRHKLFF. CDR3 DNA: TGTGCCAGCAGCCCACAGCGGCATAAACTGTTTTTT.

V and J are TRBV7-3 and TRBJ2-1; TRBD2 agrees at 11 bases. The V segment lost 5 bases and the J segment 3 bases; nucleotides outside the gene matches: 3. Germline V gives CDR1 SGHTA, CDR2 FQGTGA. The CDR3 runs 15 residues. CDR3 bases: TGTGCCAGCAGCCCCACTAGCGGGGGCTACAATGAGCAGTTCTTC. Its translation: CASSPTSGGYNEQFF.

The J gene is TRBJ1-2, the V gene TRBV24-1; 9 bases line up with TRBD1. There are 18 residues in the CDR3. The V segment lost 5 bases and the J segment 2 bases; nucleotides outside the gene matches: 14. CDR1 KGHDR and CDR2 SFDVKD come from the germline V gene. The CDR3 here is CATSGGRDRELPNYGYTF. CDR3 bases: TGTGCCACCAGTGGTGGCCGGGACAGGGAGCTCCCAAACTATGGCTACACCTTC.

The chain couples TRBV5-4 to TRBJ2-2; 10 nucleotides line up with TRBD2. In germline, CDR1 is SGHNT, CDR2 YYREEE (reference sequence). This CDR3 contains 15 residues. The ends lost 0 bases at V and 6 bases at J; junction bases unmatched: 2. The CDR3 region is CASSLEGLAAGELFF. CDR3 DNA sequence: TGTGCCAGCAGCTTGGAAGGACTAGCGGCCGGGGAGCTGTTTTTT.

V is TRBV27 and J is TRBJ2-2, with 13 bases fitting TRBD2. V was clipped by 6 bases and J by 5 bases; unmatched bases: 6. Looked up from germline, CDR1 is MNHEY and CDR2 is SMNVEV (reference sequence). This CDR3 has 16 amino acids. This CDR3 is CASRVLAGGLTGELFF. The CDR3 coding sequence is TGTGCCAGCAGGGTACTAGCGGGAGGGTTAACCGGGGAGCTGTTTTTT.

This sequence joins TRBV23-1 and TRBJ1-3, with D perhaps matching TRBD1 (5 bases). TRBV23-1 is known as an ORF, though its function is uncertain. The CDR3 has 17 amino acids. V lost 4 bases to trimming and J lost 0 bases, with 16 bases between them. CDR3 sequence reads: CASSPLRHTGSGNTIYF. Written as DNA, the CDR3 is TGCGCCAGCAGTCCATTAAGACATACAGGCTCTGGAAACACCATATATTTT.

This clone was seen once. The chain uses TRBV27 and TRBJ2-2; the D gene is possibly TRBD2 (5 bases). With 7 bases removed from V and 6 bases from J, the gap between germline ends came to 15 bases. From germline, CDR1 is MNHEY and CDR2 SMNVEV (reference sequence). The CDR3 has 14 amino acids. CDR3 sequence reads: CASNGPPGAGELFF. For the CDR3, the DNA is TGTGCCAGCAACGGGCCTCCCGGGGCCGGGGAGCTGTTTTTT.

This chain connects TRBV21-1 to TRBJ2-7; TRBD2, the D gene given by the table, was not confirmed from the DNA. TRBV21-1 is given as a pseudogene. The CDR3 length is 15 residues. CDR3 sequence: CASSTSGTGGWEQYF. In DNA form, the CDR3 reads TGTGCCAGCAGCACTTCCGGGACTGGAGGTTGGGAGCAGTACTTC.

This chain joins TRBV7-9 and TRBJ1-4, with D uncertain. CDR1 is SEHNR and CDR2 is FQNEAQ in the germline V gene (reference sequence). The CDR3 runs 14 residues. Trimming removed 2 bases at V and 5 bases at J, with 9 bases between. CDR3 in DNA: TGTGCCAGCAGCTTACACGGTCCCAATGAAAAACTGTTTTTT. Encoded protein: CASSLHGPNEKLFF.

V gene TRBV28 combines with J gene TRBJ2-5, with D maybe TRBD1 (5 bases). The V gene lost 5 bases and the J gene lost 1 base, with 11 bases spanning the gap. The CDR3 is 14 residues long. In germline, CDR1 is MDHEN, CDR2 SYDVKM. The CDR3 DNA reads as TGTGCCAGCAGTCCAGGACACCCCCAAGAGACCCAGTACTTC. Encoded protein: CASSPGHPQETQYF.

The chain is built from TRBV18 and TRBJ2-3; a possible D gene is TRBD2 (5 bases). Germline CDR1 is KGHSH and CDR2 is LQKENI. CDR3 length: 14 amino acids. The germline V and J ends were trimmed by 4 bases and 7 bases, with 15 bases remaining between them. For the CDR3, the DNA is TGTGCCAGCTCACTCCCGTCCGGGGTTAATACGCAGTATTTT. Translation gives CASSLPSGVNTQYF.

This chain joins TRBV27 and TRBJ1-5, with D tentatively TRBD1 (5 bases). V was pared by 0 bases and J by 1 base, with 7 bases between. The CDR3 runs to 15 residues. CDR1 is MNHEY and CDR2 is SMNVEV in the germline V gene (reference sequence). The CDR3 nucleotides are TGTGCCAGCAGTTTATCACGGGGGAGCAATCAGCCCCAGCATTTT. Translating it yields CASSLSRGSNQPQHF.

The V call is TRBV6-2 or TRBV6-3, the J call TRBJ2-5; 7 bases agree with TRBD2. The CDR3 has 14 amino acids. The J segment lost 2 bases and the V segment lost 4 bases, leaving 4 bases of the junction unmatched. CDR1 is MNHEY and CDR2 is SVGEGT in the germline V gene. The CDR3 coding sequence is TGTGCCAGCAGTTGGCTAGCGGCGCAAGAGACCCAGTACTTC. As protein: CASSWLAAQETQYF.

This clone was counted at least ten times. The chain combines TRBV10-3 with TRBJ2-7, with a tentative D call TRBD2 (6 bases). The V end was cut by 7 bases, the J end by 0 bases, with 10 bases between. CDR3 length: 13 amino acids. Germline V gene data show CDR1 as ENHRY and CDR2 as SYGVKD. The CDR3 DNA reads TGTGCCATCATGGGCGGGGACTCCTACGAGCAGTACTTC. Translated, it gives CAIMGGDSYEQYF.

This clone has more than one count but fewer than ten. This chain links TRBV4-1 with TRBJ1-6; D not certain. Trimming stripped 3 bases from V and 0 bases from J, with 3 bases between. This CDR3 comprises 14 residues. Germline V CDR1 and CDR2: MGHRA, YSYEKL. The chain's CDR3 is CASSQSSYNSPLHF. The DNA for the CDR3 is TGCGCCAGCAGCCAGAGCTCCTATAATTCACCCCTCCACTTT.

Concerning this clone itself: The junction departs from the called germline gene at one end, perhaps through a read error. The CDR3 loop is CASSYMMGQGEGF. The DNA of the CDR3 is TGTGCCAGCAGCTACATGATGGGACAGGGAGAAGGTTTT. V is TRBV5-6 and J is TRBJ1-6, with 9 bases that match TRBD1. Germline-derived CDR1 and CDR2 are SGHDT and YYEEEE. The CDR3 consists of 13 residues.

This chain uses TRBV18 with TRBJ1-1; D is unclear. Germline-derived CDR1 and CDR2 are KGHSH and LQKENI. The CDR3 contains 15 residues. V shed 0 bases and J shed 2 bases, with 10 bases lying between them. CDR3 DNA sequence: TGTGCCAGCTCACCACCGGGCAGGCCTAACACTGAAGCTTTCTTT. Protein: CASSPPGRPNTEAFF.

This clone was observed once. The chain uses TRBV30 and TRBJ2-7; D could derive from TRBD1 or TRBD2 (6 bases each). Germline CDR1 and CDR2: GTSNPN and SVGIG (reference sequence). The CDR3 contains 11 residues. V lost 8 bases, J lost 1 base, and 9 bases lay in between. The CDR3 DNA follows: TGTGCCGGGGGGCGGTCCTACGAGCAGTACTTC. Encoded protein: CAGGRSYEQYF.

The count of this clone is one. This sequence joins TRBV30 and TRBJ2-3; D might be TRBD2 (5 bases). The V end lost 4 bases, the J end lost 1 base, and 12 bases lay between the germline ends. Per germline, CDR1 GTSNPN and CDR2 SVGIG (reference sequence). This CDR3 has 14 amino acids. The CDR3 is CAWKGGLGTDTQYF. In DNA, the CDR3 is TGTGCCTGGAAAGGCGGGTTAGGCACAGATACGCAGTATTTT.

CDR3 coding DNA: TGTGCCAGCAGCGTAGATTCTGGCCCCCTCCACTTT. Translated: CASSVDSGPLHF. The rearrangement joins TRBV9 to TRBJ1-6; no clear D gene. The CDR3 spans 12 residues. Germline values: CDR1 SGDLS, CDR2 YYNGEE. V lost 0 bases and J lost 13, with 8 bases in between. The full variable domain, in which reference TRBV9 and TRBJ1-6 provide the parts outside the CDR3, is DSGVTQTPKHLITATGQRVTLRCSPRSGDLSVYWYQQSLDQGLQFLIQYYNGEERAKGNILERFSAQQFPDLHSELNLSSLELGDSALYFCASSVDSGPLHFGNGTRLTVT.

This clone was counted once. This chain links TRBV28 with TRBJ1-2; D uncertain. The V end was cut by 2 bases, the J end by 3 bases, with 19 bases between. Germline CDR1 MDHEN, CDR2 SYDVKM. The length of the CDR3 is 17 residues. CDR3 in DNA: TGTGCCAGCAGTTTAAGTATGGCGGGGTGGGGAGACTATGGCTACACCTTC. Translation: CASSLSMAGWGDYGYTF.

The gene calls are TRBV6-5 and TRBJ1-2; TRBD1 matches 10 bases. The CDR3 runs 15 residues. The junction had 4 bases not matched to a gene; V was cut back by 2 bases and J by 4 bases. Germline V gene data show CDR1 as MNHEY and CDR2 as SVGAGI. This chain's CDR3 is CASSYRQGASYGYTF. As DNA, the CDR3 is TGTGCCAGCAGTTACCGACAGGGGGCGAGCTATGGCTACACCTTC.

CDR3 nucleotides: TGTGCCACCAGCACGGGTTATAATGGTGGCTACACCTTC. Translating it yields CATSTGYNGGYTF. The chain uses TRBV15 and TRBJ1-2; no clear D gene. Trimming shortened V by 4 bases and J by 7 bases, and 13 bases separated the two germline ends. Germline V gene data show CDR1 as LNHNV and CDR2 as YYDKDF (reference sequence). The CDR3 is 13 residues long.

The rearrangement links TRBV5-1 to TRBJ2-3, with 9 bases lining up with TRBD1. This CDR3 region has 15 residues. The germline V gene encodes CDR1 SGHRS and CDR2 YFSETQ. With 4 bases clipped from V and 4 bases from J, the junction kept 7 bases outside the gene matches. This CDR3 reads CASSGPTGGADTQYF. CDR3 DNA: TGCGCCAGCAGCGGCCCCACAGGGGGCGCAGATACGCAGTATTTT.

The genes are TRBV19 and TRBJ1-4; 9 bases agree with TRBD1. CDR1 is LNHDA, CDR2 SQIVND, per germline (reference sequence). The CDR3 runs to 15 residues. V gave up 5 bases and J gave up 5 bases; unmatched junction bases: 6. The CDR3 spells CASSPGTGPNEKLFF. In DNA, the CDR3 is TGTGCCAGTAGTCCCGGGACAGGGCCGAATGAAAAACTGTTTTTT.

The V gene is TRBV7-9, the J gene TRBJ1-4; 8 bases line up with TRBD1. Germline lookup yields CDR1 SEHNR and CDR2 FQNEAQ (reference sequence). This CDR3 comprises 15 residues. V shed 5 bases, J shed 7 bases, and the junction held 9 bases outside the gene matches. CDR3 DNA: TGTGCCAGCAGCCCATGGACAGGGAGGCTTGAAAAACTGTTTTTT. It codes for CASSPWTGRLEKLFF.